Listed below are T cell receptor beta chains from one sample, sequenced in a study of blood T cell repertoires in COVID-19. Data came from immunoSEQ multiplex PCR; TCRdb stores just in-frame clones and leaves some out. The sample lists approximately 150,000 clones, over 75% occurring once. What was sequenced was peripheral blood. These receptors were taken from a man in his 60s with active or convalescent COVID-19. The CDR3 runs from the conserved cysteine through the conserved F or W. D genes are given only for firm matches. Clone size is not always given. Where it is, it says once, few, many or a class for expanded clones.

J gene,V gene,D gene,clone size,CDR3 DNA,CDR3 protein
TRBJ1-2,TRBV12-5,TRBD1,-,TGTGCTAGTGGTTGGGACTCGGGACAGGTCTATGGCTACACCTTC,CASGWDSGQVYGYTF
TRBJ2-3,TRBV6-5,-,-,TGTGCCAGCAGTCCTGGGGAGGTGGATACGCAGTATTTT,CASSPGEVDTQYF
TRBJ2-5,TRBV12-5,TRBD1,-,TGTGCTAGTGGTGAATCCGGGACAGGGTTTGGGGAGACCCAGTACTTC,CASGESGTGFGETQYF
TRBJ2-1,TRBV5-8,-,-,TGTGCCAGCAGTCGAGGACAGCGGGAGCAGTTCTTC,CASSRGQREQFF
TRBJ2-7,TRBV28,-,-,TGTGCCAGCAGTTCTTGGACAGCCGCCTACGAGCAGTACTTC,CASSSWTAAYEQYF
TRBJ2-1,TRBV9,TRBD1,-,TGTGCCAGCACGGACAGGTACAATGAGCAGTTCTTC,CASTDRYNEQFF
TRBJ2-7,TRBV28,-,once,TGTGCCAGCACCACCGGGGGAGACTCCTACGAGCAGTACTTC,CASTTGGDSYEQYF
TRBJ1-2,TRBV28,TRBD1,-,TGTGCCAGTGGACAGGCGACACTCCGCTCTAACTATGGCTACACCTTC,CASGQATLRSNYGYTF
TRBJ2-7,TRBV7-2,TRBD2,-,TGTGCCAGCAGTCGCTTGCTAGCGGATACCGAGCAGTACTTC,CASSRLLADTEQYF
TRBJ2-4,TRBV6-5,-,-,TGTGCCAGCAGTTACAGGAGGGCCGGCAAAAACATTCAGTACTTC,CASSYRRAGKNIQYF
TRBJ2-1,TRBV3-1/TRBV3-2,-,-,TGTGCCAGCAGGGGGGAGGTAGACAATGAGCAGTTCTTC,CASRGEVDNEQFF
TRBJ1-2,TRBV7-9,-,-,TGTGCCAGCAGCTCCACAGAGGGCAGCGGCTACACCTTC,CASSSTEGSGYTF
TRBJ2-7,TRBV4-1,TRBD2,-,TGCGCCAGCAGCCAAGGACCCGGACTAGCGGGAAGCTCCTACGAGCAGTACTTC,CASSQGPGLAGSSYEQYF
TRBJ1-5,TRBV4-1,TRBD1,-,TGCGCCAGCAGCCAAGAGGGACAGGGGGCTAGGAATCAGCCCCAGCATTTT,CASSQEGQGARNQPQHF
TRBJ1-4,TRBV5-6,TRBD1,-,TGTGCCAGCAGCTCGGAAGTCCGACAGGGAGATAATGAAAAACTGTTTTTT,CASSSEVRQGDNEKLFF
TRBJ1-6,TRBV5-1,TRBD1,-,TGCGCCAGCAGCTTAAACACCGGGACAGGTGGGAATTCACCCCTCCACTTT,CASSLNTGTGGNSPLHF